This T cell receptor beta chain was found in a study of breast tumors, draining lymph nodes, adjacent tissues. Whole-study results and caveats: Findings are consistent with lymph node origin and intratumoral expansion of most tumor T cells. Tumor repertoires ranked between lymph nodes and nontumor tissue in diversity, with V and J gene preferences. Tumor and nontumor repertoires were significantly more similar in luminal-like than in basal-like breast cancer. That most tumor T cells come from lymph nodes remained unproven.

MiXCR, applied by TCRdb to the multiplex PCR reads, yields one record per CDR3 protein. The table lists about 52,000 distinct CDR3 sequences, roughly 39% of them singletons. There are many counts of this clonotype. What it recognizes is unknown. Germline V gives CDR1 SGHDT, CDR2 YYEEEE. CDR3 size: 16 residues. V was shortened by 3 bases and J by 6 bases, with 19 bases between the two germline ends. The V call is TRBV5-6, the J call TRBJ2-1; D unclear. The sequencing sample was made of breast tumor tissue. The TCR was taken from a female donor with breast cancer. Some clones in this sample may be carry-over from other donors' samples. This chain's CDR3 is CASSSTGLRSINEQFF. The CDR3 nucleotides read TGTGCCAGCAGCTCCACGGGCTTACGTAGCATCAATGAGCAGTTCTTC.